Following are 25 T cell receptor beta chains from one sample sequenced in a study of T cell clusters in autoimmune cytopenias (dated by TCRdb to between 2017 and 2020). Instrument on record: Illumina MiSeq. To amplify TRB rearrangements, a touch-down multiplex PCR protocol was run with the TRB-A and TRB-B primer pools combined in a single tube. Each entry corresponds to one CDR3 protein sequence from reads that TCRdb reprocessed, and DNA is not given. This sample's table contains some 4,500 distinct CDR3 sequences. The leading ten clones occupy 67% of the sample. For each sample, TRB amplification used about 270 ng of peripheral blood genomic DNA, equal to approximately 38,000 genome equivalents. The same sample was also studied in work on T cell repertoires in aging, cancer and after chemotherapy.

Sample: peripheral blood. The receptors were gathered from a human donor with an autoimmune cytopenia or autoimmune hepatitis (not recorded which).

V gene TRBV5-1 combines with J gene TRBJ2-5; TCRdb picks TRBD1, but there is no DNA to check that call. Per germline, CDR1 SGHRS and CDR2 YFSETQ. The CDR3 loop spans 16 amino acids. CDR3 sequence: CASSKEEGGGSETQYF. Full variable domain (missing parts from reference TRBV5-1 and TRBJ2-5): KAGVTQTPRYLIKTRGQQVTLSCSPISGHRSVSWYQQTPGQGLQFLFEYFSETQRNKGNFPGRFSGRQFSNSRSEMNVSTLELGDSALYLCASSKEEGGGSETQYFGPGTRLLVL.

This clonotype is called medium-sized based on its frequency. The rearrangement joins TRBV29-1 to TRBJ2-2; TCRdb picks TRBD1, but there is no DNA to check that call. Germline V gene lookup returns CDR1 SQVTM and CDR2 ANQGSEA. The CDR3 sequence is 13 residues long. The CDR3 is CSVVRVSTGELFF.

The CDR3 region is CASSLLKGEGEKLFF. The chain links TRBV12-3 or TRBV12-4 to TRBJ1-4. The CDR3 is 15 amino acids.

The chain employs TRBV5-1 and TRBJ2-5; TCRdb reports TRBD1, a call that lacks DNA to check it against. Germline V gene lookup returns CDR1 SGHRS and CDR2 YFSETQ. The CDR3 spans 13 residues. Here the CDR3 reads CASSLWPGETQYF.

The gene calls are TRBV19 and TRBJ1-1; TCRdb designates TRBD1, a call that cannot be tested without DNA. CDR1 is LNHDA, CDR2 SQIVND, per germline (reference sequence). CDR3 length: 15 residues. CDR3 sequence reads: CASSLFAGRGTEAFF.

According to its frequency, this clonotype is medium-sized (0.01 to 0.1%). The V call is TRBV13, the J call TRBJ1-1. The CDR3 is made up of 15 amino acids. From germline, CDR1 is PRHDT and CDR2 FYEKMQ (reference sequence). The CDR3 here is CASSLGPGLVTEAFF.

The chain is built from TRBV13 and TRBJ2-1. Germline loops: CDR1 PRHDT, CDR2 FYEKMQ (reference sequence). This CDR3 spans 11 amino acids. CDR3 sequence reads: CASSFRGQQFF.

The rearrangement joins TRBV19 to TRBJ2-5; TCRdb's D call, TRBD1, is unchecked because there is no DNA. The CDR3 runs to 16 residues. CDR1 and CDR2 (germline): LNHDA, SQIVND (reference sequence). The CDR3 region is CASRSPRTGGYETQYF.

The CDR3 here is CASSPQGNEKLFF. The genes are TRBV18 and TRBJ1-4. The CDR3 is made up of 13 amino acids. Germline CDR1 KGHSH, CDR2 LQKENI. Variable domain in full (rest from reference TRBV18 and TRBJ1-4): NAGVMQNPRHLVRRRGQEARLRCSPMKGHSHVYWYRQLPEEGLKFMVYLQKENIIDESGMPKERFSAEFPKEGPSILRIQQVVRGDSAAYFCASSPQGNEKLFFGSGTQLSVL.

By frequency, this clonotype registers medium-sized (0.01 to 0.1%). The chain employs TRBV29-1 and TRBJ2-7; TCRdb lists TRBD2, though no DNA is available to test this call. The CDR3 runs 14 residues. Germline CDR1 SQVTM, CDR2 ANQGSEA. The CDR3 loop is CSVEFTSGGYEQYF.

The chain has TRBV6-5 and TRBJ2-2; TCRdb's D call, TRBD2, is unchecked because there is no DNA. Germline CDR1 and CDR2: MNHEY and SVGAGI. This CDR3 contains 14 residues. CDR3 protein: CASRVGTRGGELFF.

V is TRBV15 and J is TRBJ2-3; absent DNA, TCRdb's TRBD2 call cannot be checked. Germline values: CDR1 LNHNV, CDR2 YYDKDF (reference sequence). The CDR3 loop spans 14 amino acids. CDR3: CATRRTSYSDTQYF.

This rearrangement joins TRBV10-3 to TRBJ2-1; TCRdb picks TRBD1, but there is no DNA to check that call. The V gene's germline CDR1 is ENHRY and CDR2 SYGVKD. The CDR3 loop spans 13 amino acids. CDR3 sequence reads: CAISVGADNEQFF.

The chain has TRBV5-4 and TRBJ1-6. The CDR3 totals 12 residues. The germline CDR1 and CDR2 sequences are SGHNT and YYREEE (reference sequence). Here the CDR3 reads CASSLAYSPLHF.

The chain recombines TRBV19 with TRBJ1-5. The germline V gene encodes CDR1 LNHDA and CDR2 SQIVND (reference sequence). The CDR3 sequence is 15 residues long. This CDR3 is CASSWRGEGNQPQHF.

V and J are TRBV27 and TRBJ2-7; the TRBD1 assignment by TCRdb is unverifiable without DNA. Germline V lookup: CDR1 MNHEY, CDR2 SMNVEV (reference sequence). The length of the CDR3 is 15 residues. The CDR3 protein is CAPRGPKGVSYEQYF.

The V gene is TRBV6-5, the J gene TRBJ2-1. Germline CDR1 MNHEY, CDR2 SVGAGI. The CDR3 is made up of 11 amino acids. The CDR3 protein is CASLAANEQFF.

The V gene is TRBV19, the J gene TRBJ2-1; the TCRdb D gene call, TRBD1, has no DNA to confirm it. Germline CDR1 LNHDA, CDR2 SQIVND (reference sequence). The CDR3 is 13 residues long. This CDR3 reads CASSIGGPNEQFF.

This sequence joins TRBV12-3 or TRBV12-4 and TRBJ1-1; TCRdb designates TRBD1, a call that cannot be tested without DNA. The CDR3 has 13 amino acids. The CDR3 spells CASGRQGNTEAFF.

The rearrangement joins TRBV5-6 to TRBJ1-2; TCRdb's D call of TRBD1 is untestable without DNA. Germline CDR1 and CDR2: SGHDT and YYEEEE. The CDR3 sequence is 14 residues long. The CDR3 spells CASSSTSGRLGYTF.

The chain uses TRBV6-2 or TRBV6-3 and TRBJ2-5; the TRBD2 assignment by TCRdb is unverifiable without DNA. The CDR3 extends over 14 amino acids. Germline assignment: CDR1 MNHEY and CDR2 SVGEGT. CDR3 protein: CASSSTNNLETQYF.

This chain connects TRBV19 to TRBJ1-5; with no DNA, the TCRdb D assignment of TRBD1 cannot be verified. From germline, CDR1 is LNHDA and CDR2 SQIVND (reference sequence). The CDR3 runs 16 residues. The CDR3 sequence is CASRAPGRNSNQPQHF.

The J gene is TRBJ2-2, the V gene TRBV6-2 or TRBV6-3. Germline V gene lookup returns CDR1 MNHEY and CDR2 SVGEGT. This CDR3 contains 12 residues. CDR3: CASRLWTGELFF.

The gene calls are TRBV6-5 and TRBJ2-1; there is no DNA to check the TCRdb D call of TRBD1. CDR1 and CDR2 (germline): MNHEY, SVGAGI. The CDR3 length is 15 residues. CDR3 sequence reads: CASSYSRGAYNEQFF.

The rearrangement links TRBV5-1 to TRBJ2-4; TCRdb's D call of TRBD1 is untestable without DNA. The CDR3 runs 13 residues. Germline loops: CDR1 SGHRS, CDR2 YFSETQ. CDR3 protein: CASTPFGSRIQYF.